These T cell receptor beta chains were read from a single sample in a study of shared clonotypes between healthy human individuals. The method was immunoSEQ multiplex PCR; TCRdb's version includes in-frame clones alone and lacks a portion of them. The data hold over 800,000 clones, with over 90% observed a single time. Sample: naive CD8+ T cells sorted from blood. The receptors shown here come from a young man in good health. CDR3s include the opening cysteine and the closing phenylalanine or tryptophan. Each record gives: clone size, J gene, D gene, V gene, CDR3 length, CDR3 DNA, CDR3 protein. D genes are given only for firm matches. Only some rows state a clone size, as once, few, many or a class for expanded clones.

once	TRBJ2-2	-	TRBV28	17	TGTGCCAGCAGTTCCTTCGACTGGAGTCGTTCGGCCGGGGAGCTGTTTTTT	CASSSFDWSRSAGELFF
-	TRBJ1-1	TRBD1	TRBV7-9	15	TGTGCCAGCAGCTTACCACAGGGGCTGAACACTGAAGCTTTCTTT	CASSLPQGLNTEAFF
-	TRBJ2-3	-	TRBV14	17	TGTGCCAGCTCTAGCGCATTCTGGTCAGACGTCACAGATACGCAGTATTTT	CASSSAFWSDVTDTQYF
-	TRBJ2-1	-	TRBV7-3	20	TGTGCCAGCAGCTTAAAGGCCGGGGCGGGCGGCCCGGATTCCTACAATGAGCAGTTCTTC	CASSLKAGAGGPDSYNEQFF
-	TRBJ2-1	-	TRBV29-1	13	TGCAGCGTCCAAACAATGACAGGCCATGAGCAGTTCTTC	CSVQTMTGHEQFF
-	TRBJ2-1	-	TRBV5-4	15	TGTGCCAGCAGCCTTCGGGAGAGCTCCTACAATGAGCAGTTCTTC	CASSLRESSYNEQFF
-	TRBJ2-7	TRBD1	TRBV7-9	13	TGTGCCAGCAGCCCCTGGGACAGCCACGAGCAGTACTTC	CASSPWDSHEQYF
-	TRBJ2-7	TRBD2	TRBV6-1	17	TGTGCCAGCAGTGAATGGGACCCCGGGACTACAACCTACGAGCAGTACTTC	CASSEWDPGTTTYEQYF
-	TRBJ2-1	-	TRBV19	16	TGTGCCAGTAGTATCGACTATCCGAGCTCCTACAATGAGCAGTTCTTC	CASSIDYPSSYNEQFF
-	TRBJ2-1	TRBD2	TRBV29-1	14	TGCAGCGTTGGCGGACTAGCCGGATACAATGAGCAGTTCTTC	CSVGGLAGYNEQFF
once	TRBJ2-7	-	TRBV11-2	14	TGTGCCAGCAGCCTTGCCGCGACCCGCTACGAGCAGTACTTC	CASSLAATRYEQYF
-	TRBJ2-3	TRBD2	TRBV10-2	18	TGCGCCAGCAGTGAGTACGGGACTAGCGGGTACAGCACAGATACGCAGTATTTT	CASSEYGTSGYSTDTQYF
-	TRBJ2-5	TRBD2	TRBV11-2	16	TGTGCCAGCAGCTTTTTACTAGCGGGGCCTCAAGAGACCCAGTACTTC	CASSFLLAGPQETQYF
many	TRBJ1-2	-	TRBV6-4	15	TGTGCCAGCAGTGACTCTCCTGACAGAGCAGATGGCTACACCTTC	CASSDSPDRADGYTF